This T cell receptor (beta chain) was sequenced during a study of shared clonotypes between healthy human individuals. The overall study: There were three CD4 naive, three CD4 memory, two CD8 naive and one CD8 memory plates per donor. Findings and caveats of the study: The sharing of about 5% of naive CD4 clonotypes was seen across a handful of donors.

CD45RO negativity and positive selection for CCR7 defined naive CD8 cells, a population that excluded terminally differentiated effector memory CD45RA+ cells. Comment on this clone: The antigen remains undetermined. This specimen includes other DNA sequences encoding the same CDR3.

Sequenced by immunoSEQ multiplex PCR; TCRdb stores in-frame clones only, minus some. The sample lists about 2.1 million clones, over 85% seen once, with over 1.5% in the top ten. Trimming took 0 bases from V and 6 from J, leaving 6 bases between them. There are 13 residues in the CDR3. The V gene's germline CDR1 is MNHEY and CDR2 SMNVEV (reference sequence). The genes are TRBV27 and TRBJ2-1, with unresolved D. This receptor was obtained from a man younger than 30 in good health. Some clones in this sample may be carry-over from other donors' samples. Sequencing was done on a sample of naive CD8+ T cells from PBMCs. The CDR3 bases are TGTGCCAGCAGTTTATCGATTCGCAATGAGCAGTTCTTC. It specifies CASSLSIRNEQFF.